This TCR beta chain was captured in a study of identical twins. General study points: Insertions were reduced in abundant cord blood beta clonotypes but not in memory repertoires. Beta out-of-frame sequences showed weaker excess twin sharing.

Template switching added a universal primer site; cDNA carried unique molecular identifiers. MiXCR, run by TCRdb on the 5' RACE reads, gives a single entry per CDR3 protein. The table records 350,000 to 400,000 distinct CDR3 sequences, approximately 8.8% of them present only once. This clonotype was counted only a few times. Antigen unknown. The receptor comes from a woman in her forties or fifties in good health. Sequenced input: naive T cells sorted from blood.

CDR3: CASSPETTTDTQYF. The CDR3 nucleotides read TGCGCCAGCAGCCCTGAGACGACGACAGATACGCAGTATTTT. The chain links TRBV5-1 to TRBJ2-3; no clear D. Germline V gene lookup returns CDR1 SGHRS and CDR2 YFSETQ. V was cut by 4 bases and J by 3 bases, with 12 bases left in between. CDR3 length: 14 residues.